These 29 T cell receptor beta chains originate from one sample sequenced in a study of beta chain features in type 1 diabetes. What was sequenced were expressed TCRB transcripts, since all of the isolated RNA had been reverse transcribed. Using immunoSEQ multiplex PCR, the repertoire was profiled, and TCRdb retains in-frame clones only, with some absent. This sample has around 430,000 clones, with about 32% found just once. Material: naive CD4+ T cells from blood. These receptors were taken from a man younger than 35 in good health.

In its sample, this clone was seen a few times. The chain carries TRBV5-1 and TRBJ1-2; D is perhaps TRBD1 (6 bases). The CDR3 length is 14 residues. Germline CDR1 and CDR2: SGHRS and YFSETQ. Trimming took 2 bases from V and 2 from J, leaving 10 bases between them. Written as DNA, the CDR3 is TGCGCCAGCAGCTTACTCGACAGGAACTATGGCTACACCTTC. As protein: CASSLLDRNYGYTF.

The rearrangement joins TRBV30 to TRBJ2-5; D may be TRBD2 (5 bases). This CDR3 spans 15 amino acids. V was cut by 0 bases and J by 4 bases, with 15 bases left in between. Per germline, CDR1 GTSNPN and CDR2 SVGIG (reference sequence). The CDR3 loop reads CAWSVLVSGGETQYF. In DNA form, the CDR3 reads TGTGCCTGGAGTGTACTCGTCAGTGGAGGAGAGACCCAGTACTTC.

This clone is a singleton in its sample. V and J are TRBV29-1 and TRBJ2-5; the D gene is possibly TRBD2 (5 bases). TRBJ2-7 matches the DNA end more closely, so the J call is doubtful. The CDR3 runs 12 residues. Germline V gives CDR1 SQVTM, CDR2 ANQGSEA. CDR3: CSGSRGLNEQYF. The CDR3 DNA is TGCAGCGGGTCGCGAGGGCTCAACGAGCAGTACTTC.

V usage is TRBV27 and J usage is TRBJ1-4; TRBD1 might be the D (5 bases). The germline V gene encodes CDR1 MNHEY and CDR2 SMNVEV (reference sequence). The length of the CDR3 is 13 residues. V lost 1 base, J lost 6 bases, and 6 bases lay in between. CDR3 nucleotide sequence: TGTGCCAGCAGTTTATGGGGGTATGAAAAACTGTTTTTT. It encodes CASSLWGYEKLFF. Full variable domain (outside the CDR3, taken from reference TRBV27 and TRBJ1-4): EAQVTQNPRYLITVTGKKLTVTCSQNMNHEYMSWYRQDPGLGLRQIYYSMNVEVTDKGDVPEGYKVSRKEKRNFPLILESPSPNQTSLYFCASSLWGYEKLFFGSGTQLSVL.

This clone came up a few times. The sample has other DNA sequences that encode this CDR3 too. The gene calls are TRBV30 and TRBJ2-1, with unresolved D. This CDR3 spans 11 amino acids. V gave up 0 bases and J gave up 7 bases, with 4 bases separating them. The germline V gene encodes CDR1 GTSNPN and CDR2 SVGIG (reference sequence). The CDR3 coding sequence is TGTGCCTGGAGTGTACTTAATGAGCAGTTCTTC. It encodes CAWSVLNEQFF.

V usage is TRBV5-6 and J usage is TRBJ2-4, with a possible D match to TRBD1 (6 bases). Trimming cost V 4 bases and J 6 bases, with 20 bases left between them. The germline V gene has CDR1 SGHDT and CDR2 YYEEEE. The CDR3 extends over 16 amino acids. This CDR3 reads CASSGTSGTQRNIQYF. In nucleotides, the CDR3 is TGTGCCAGCAGCGGGACATCCGGGACACAGAGAAACATTCAGTACTTC.

The chain is built from TRBV30 and TRBJ2-7; 8 nucleotides agree with TRBD2. With 2 bases clipped from V and 0 bases from J, the junction kept 12 bases outside the gene matches. The CDR3 runs 17 residues. Germline V gene lookup returns CDR1 GTSNPN and CDR2 SVGIG (reference sequence). This CDR3 reads CAWSIGRTGTSSYEQYF. CDR3 DNA sequence: TGTGCCTGGAGTATAGGACGCACGGGGACTAGCTCCTACGAGCAGTACTTC.

This clone was detected only a few times. The chain recombines TRBV5-1 with TRBJ1-1; D ambiguous. The V gene lost 2 bases and the J gene lost 0 bases, with 5 bases spanning the gap. CDR3 size: 13 residues. Germline assignment: CDR1 SGHRS and CDR2 YFSETQ. As DNA, the CDR3 is TGCGCCAGCAGCTTCGCAGTGAACACTGAAGCTTTCTTT. It specifies CASSFAVNTEAFF.

This clone was recorded a few times. Other nucleotide sequences from this sample produce the same CDR3. As DNA, the CDR3 is TGTGCCAGCAGCTTGGGGACAGGCCAAGAGACCCAGTACTTC. Its protein product is CASSLGTGQETQYF. The J gene is TRBJ2-5, the V gene TRBV7-9; 8 bases line up with TRBD1. The CDR3 runs to 14 residues. Germline V gene data show CDR1 as SEHNR and CDR2 as FQNEAQ (reference sequence). V lost 3 bases to trimming and J lost 1 base; unmatched junction nucleotides: 1.

In this sample, this clone turned up once. CDR3 residues: CASSWVAGGEQFF. The CDR3 DNA reads as TGTGCCAGCAGTTGGGTAGCGGGTGGTGAGCAGTTCTTC. The chain has TRBV27 and TRBJ2-1, with 7 nucleotides matching TRBD2. The CDR3 sequence is 13 residues long. V shed 4 bases and J 9 bases; nucleotides not matched to a gene: 6. Germline V gives CDR1 MNHEY, CDR2 SMNVEV (reference sequence).

This clone came up a few times. The V and J genes are TRBV30 and TRBJ2-1; D not certain. Trimming pared 0 bases from V and 9 bases from J, leaving 12 bases between. This CDR3 spans 13 amino acids. CDR1 is GTSNPN and CDR2 is SVGIG in the germline V gene (reference sequence). CDR3 coding DNA: TGTGCCTGGAGTGTGGGTAGCCTCGGTGAGCAGTTCTTC. The encoded protein is CAWSVGSLGEQFF.

This clone showed up just once. The chain joins TRBV7-2 to TRBJ2-2; tentatively, D is TRBD1 or TRBD2 (6 bases each). The CDR3 has 17 residues. V lost 0 bases, J lost 2 bases, and 13 bases lay in between. Germline V lookup: CDR1 SGHTA, CDR2 FQGNSA. The CDR3: CASSLARGGINTGELFF. The CDR3 nucleotides read TGTGCCAGCAGCTTAGCTCGAGGGGGGATTAACACCGGGGAGCTGTTTTTT.

The chain carries TRBV6-5 and TRBJ2-5; a weak D match, TRBD2 (6 bases). Trimming took 3 bases from V and 2 from J, leaving 10 bases between them. The CDR3 is made up of 14 amino acids. CDR1 and CDR2 from the germline V gene are MNHEY and SVGAGI. As DNA, the CDR3 is TGTGCCAGCAGTTATGGGACTCATCAAGAGACCCAGTACTTC. Its protein is CASSYGTHQETQYF.

The chain is built from TRBV29-1 and TRBJ1-1; D is possibly TRBD1 (5 bases). CDR3 size: 13 residues. Trimming removed 5 bases at V and 0 bases at J, with 10 bases between. Germline V gene sequence: CDR1 SQVTM, CDR2 ANQGSEA. For the CDR3, the DNA is TGCAGCGTTATCTTACAGGTGAACACTGAAGCTTTCTTT. This gives the protein CSVILQVNTEAFF.

This clone was detected a few times. The chain is built from TRBV7-2 and TRBJ2-5; possible D gene TRBD1, 5 bases. Germline CDR1 SGHTA, CDR2 FQGNSA. The length of the CDR3 is 13 residues. Trimming removed 5 bases at V and 5 bases at J, with 12 bases between. The CDR3: CASSLRVQETQYF. CDR3 DNA: TGTGCCAGCAGCCTCAGGGTCCAGGAGACCCAGTACTTC.

The rearrangement joins TRBV30 to TRBJ2-7; D unclear. The CDR3 consists of 16 residues. V was trimmed by 0 bases and J by 3 bases, leaving 18 bases between them. Per the germline V gene, CDR1 is GTSNPN and CDR2 is SVGIG (reference sequence). CDR3: CAWSVRAEGYVYEQYF. The CDR3 DNA reads TGTGCCTGGAGTGTACGGGCAGAAGGTTATGTCTACGAGCAGTACTTC.

This clone was recorded a few times. The rearrangement uses TRBV7-2 and TRBJ2-2, with D hard to call. The CDR3 totals 14 residues. The germline V and J ends were trimmed by 7 bases and 1 base, with 10 bases remaining between them. From germline, CDR1 is SGHTA and CDR2 FQGNSA. The chain's CDR3 is CASTLGGNTGELFF. The CDR3 DNA is TGTGCCAGCACCTTGGGCGGGAACACCGGGGAGCTGTTTTTT.

The CDR3 loop is CAGNRGLYATYEQYF. CDR3 DNA sequence: TGTGCCGGCAACAGGGGCCTCTATGCAACCTACGAGCAGTACTTC. The V call is TRBV30, the J call TRBJ2-7; 7 bases are shared with TRBD1. From germline, CDR1 is GTSNPN and CDR2 SVGIG (reference sequence). This CDR3 spans 15 amino acids. V was pared by 8 bases and J by 2 bases, with 15 bases of the junction left unmatched.

The gene calls are TRBV14 and TRBJ2-3; a weak D match, TRBD2 (6 bases). This CDR3 comprises 15 residues. Germline-derived CDR1 and CDR2 are SGHDN and FVKESK. Trimming removed 1 base from V and 5 bases from J, with 13 bases in between. Here the CDR3 DNA reads TGTGCCAGCAGCCAAGTTGCGTTTAGCGGAGATACGCAGTATTTT. This translates into CASSQVAFSGDTQYF.

Regarding this clone: The junction shows a germline mismatch at one end, possibly a read error. The J gene is TRBJ2-5, the V gene TRBV7-7; 7 bases match TRBD1. CDR3 length equals 13 residues. From germline, CDR1 is SSHAT and CDR2 FNYEAQ (reference sequence). Written as DNA, the CDR3 is TGTGCTAGCAGCCTGCGACAGGGAGAGACCCAGTACTTC. Protein sequence: CASSLRQGETQYF.

The chain links TRBV28 to TRBJ2-1; 9 bases line up with TRBD2. The V gene end was trimmed by 1 base and the J gene end by 8 bases; junction bases not matched to a gene: 3. This CDR3 comprises 14 residues. Germline-derived CDR1 and CDR2 are MDHEN and SYDVKM. Written as DNA, the CDR3 is TGTGCCAGCAGTTTATTAGCGGGAGCCGATGAGCAGTTCTTC. It yields the protein CASSLLAGADEQFF.

This sequence joins TRBV7-3 and TRBJ2-5; D may be TRBD1 or TRBD2 (5 bases each). Germline assignment: CDR1 SGHTA and CDR2 FQGTGA. The V and J ends lost 0 bases and 7 bases respectively, with 9 bases between them. The CDR3 totals 13 residues. The CDR3 is CASSLTGDGTQYF. CDR3 in DNA: TGTGCCAGCAGCTTAACTGGGGACGGGACCCAGTACTTC.

The chain joins TRBV7-2 to TRBJ2-3, with TRBD1 identical over 10 bases. The CDR3 contains 14 residues. Germline V gene data show CDR1 as SGHTA and CDR2 as FQGNSA. Losses at the gene ends were 1 base for V and 7 bases for J; bases not matched to a gene: 2. The CDR3 DNA follows: TGTGCCAGCAGCTTAGTGGGACAGGGGTATACGCAGTATTTT. It yields the protein CASSLVGQGYTQYF. Variable domain in full (rest from reference TRBV7-2 and TRBJ2-3): GAGVSQSPSNKVTEKGKDVELRCDPISGHTALYWYRQSLGQGLEFLIYFQGNSAPDKSGLPSDRFSAERTGGSVSTLTIQRTQQEDSAVYLCASSLVGQGYTQYFGPGTRLTVL.

This clone was recorded a few times. Other DNA sequences in this sample translate to the same CDR3. The rearrangement joins TRBV30 to TRBJ1-4; no firm D call. This CDR3 contains 15 residues. The ends were cut back, 0 bases at V and 0 bases at J, with 8 bases in the middle. The germline gives CDR1 GTSNPN, CDR2 SVGIG (reference sequence). CDR3 bases: TGTGCCTGGAGTGTACTCGGAGCAACTAATGAAAAACTGTTTTTT. This gives the protein CAWSVLGATNEKLFF. Full variable domain (remainder filled in from reference TRBV30 and TRBJ1-4): SQTIHQWPATLVQPVGSPLSLECTVEGTSNPNLYWYRQAAGRGLQLLFYSVGIGQISSEVPQNLSASRPQDRQFILSSKKLLLSDSGFYLCAWSVLGATNEKLFFGSGTQLSVL.

The gene calls are TRBV27 and TRBJ2-4, with D tentatively TRBD1 (5 bases). The V end lost 5 bases, the J end lost 0 bases, and 14 bases lay between the germline ends. Germline lookup yields CDR1 MNHEY and CDR2 SMNVEV (reference sequence). The CDR3 totals 16 residues. CDR3 coding DNA: TGTGCCAGCAGTCCAGGCCCCAGGGAAGCCAAAAACATTCAGTACTTC. Protein product: CASSPGPREAKNIQYF.

V is TRBV5-1 and J is TRBJ2-3, with 8 positions matching TRBD2. CDR3 length equals 15 residues. The germline V gene has CDR1 SGHRS and CDR2 YFSETQ. J gave up 9 bases and V 0 bases, and 9 bases lay outside the gene matches. The CDR3 reads CASSLVESGRGTQYF. CDR3 nucleotide sequence: TGCGCCAGCAGCTTGGTGGAGAGCGGGAGAGGGACGCAGTATTTT. Based on the CDR3 plus reference TRBV5-1 and TRBJ2-3, the full variable domain is KAGVTQTPRYLIKTRGQQVTLSCSPISGHRSVSWYQQTPGQGLQFLFEYFSETQRNKGNFPGRFSGRQFSNSRSEMNVSTLELGDSALYLCASSLVESGRGTQYFGPGTRLTVL.

This clone was counted between two and nine times. The chain recombines TRBV5-1 with TRBJ2-7; 7 bases fit TRBD1. Trimming took 3 bases from V and 3 from J; bases not matched to a gene: 9. Germline CDR1 and CDR2: SGHRS and YFSETQ. This CDR3 is built from 15 residues. The CDR3 DNA is TGCGCCAGCAGCTCCGTGGACAGGACCTACTACGAGCAGTACTTC. Translation gives CASSSVDRTYYEQYF. The whole variable domain, filled in from reference TRBV5-1 and TRBJ2-7, reads KAGVTQTPRYLIKTRGQQVTLSCSPISGHRSVSWYQQTPGQGLQFLFEYFSETQRNKGNFPGRFSGRQFSNSRSEMNVSTLELGDSALYLCASSSVDRTYYEQYFGPGTRLTVT.

The V call is TRBV4-1, the J call TRBJ1-1, with 10 bases lining up with TRBD1. The CDR3 has 15 amino acids. Germline trimming cut 3 bases from V and 1 base from J; bases unmatched to any gene: 2. The germline CDR1 and CDR2 sequences are MGHRA and YSYEKL. This CDR3 reads CASSQRQGANTEAFF. The CDR3 DNA reads TGCGCCAGCAGCCAGAGACAGGGGGCGAACACTGAAGCTTTCTTT.

This clone was counted between two and nine times. J is TRBJ2-1 and V is TRBV9; D perhaps matches TRBD2 (5 bases). Germline values: CDR1 SGDLS, CDR2 YYNGEE. With 2 bases removed from V and 4 bases from J, the gap between germline ends came to 13 bases. The CDR3 consists of 15 residues. CDR3 sequence: CASSVDSSRYNEQFF. DNA for the CDR3: TGTGCCAGCAGCGTCGACTCTAGCAGGTACAATGAGCAGTTCTTC.